This note documents a single T cell receptor beta chain sequence. Random-hexamer reverse transcription was applied to about 0.5 to 1 ug RNA. MiXCR, run by TCRdb on the immunoSEQ multiplex PCR reads, gives a single entry per CDR3 protein. The sample shows almost 450,000 distinct CDR3 sequences, 75% to 90% of them seen only once. V lost 6 bases to trimming and J lost 3 bases, with 15 bases between them. The germline V gene has CDR1 MNHEY and CDR2 SVGEGT. CDR3 length: 14 residues. CD8+ and CD4+ T cells taken from blood had their TCR beta sequenced. Control patients had untreated stable or active relapsing-remitting multiple sclerosis by revised McDonald criteria. The data originate from a study of CD8 T cells in Susac syndrome.

The rearrangement links TRBV6-2 or TRBV6-3 to TRBJ2-7; the D call may be TRBD1 or TRBD2 (5 bases each). The sample comprised CD8+ T cells from PBMCs. This clonotype was sampled from a human donor with multiple sclerosis. The CDR3 nucleotides read TGTGCCAGCAGCAACGCAGGGAGAGACTACGAGCAGTACTTC. This codes for CASSNAGRDYEQYF.